One sample yielded the 23 T cell receptor beta chains listed below, sequenced in a study of T cells in Graves' hyperthyroidism and ophthalmopathy. RNA transcripts yielded amplified TCR beta CDR3 regions. TCR CDR3 regions were first amplified by RT-PCR with HTBI primers. A single record per CDR3 protein comes from TCRdb applying MiXCR to the multiplex PCR reads. The sample lists a few hundred thousand distinct CDR3 sequences; about 13% were seen once. The sequencing sample was made of blood. The receptors were gathered from a woman between 40 and 55 years old with Graves' ophthalmopathy.

This clonotype was detected only a few times. The genes are TRBV20-1 and TRBJ2-2; D is unresolved. The V end was cut by 3 bases, the J end by 0 bases, with 5 bases between. The germline V gene encodes CDR1 DFQATT and CDR2 SNEGSKA (reference sequence). CDR3 size: 13 residues. CDR3 amino acids: CSASVSNTGELFF. For the CDR3, the DNA is TGCAGTGCTAGTGTATCGAACACCGGGGAGCTGTTTTTT.

This clonotype was seen at least ten times. V gene TRBV27 combines with J gene TRBJ1-5; D is uncertain. CDR3 size: 17 residues. V shed 1 base and J shed 3 bases, with 16 bases lying between them. The germline V gene has CDR1 MNHEY and CDR2 SMNVEV (reference sequence). CDR3 in DNA: TGTGCCAGCAGTTTATATTCGACCGGGCTGGACAATCAGCCCCAGCATTTT. It specifies CASSLYSTGLDNQPQHF.

This clonotype has a count of ten or more. This sequence joins TRBV7-2 and TRBJ1-2; the match to TRBD1 covers 8 bases. CDR3 length: 15 amino acids. The V gene's germline CDR1 is SGHTA and CDR2 FQGNSA. Trimming at V came to 5 bases and at J to 8 bases, leaving 13 bases not matched to a gene. Here the CDR3 DNA reads TGTGCCAGCAGCCTTATGGGACAGGCAAACGGCGGCTACACCTTC. This translates into CASSLMGQANGGYTF.

Many counts were recorded for this clonotype. This rearrangement joins TRBV27 to TRBJ2-5, with TRBD2 identical over 7 bases. CDR3 length: 15 amino acids. The ends lost 5 bases at V and 0 bases at J; junction bases unmatched: 6. Germline assignment: CDR1 MNHEY and CDR2 SMNVEV (reference sequence). CDR3 in amino acids: CASSPLAGYQETQYF. The DNA of the CDR3 is TGTGCCAGCAGTCCCTTAGCGGGTTACCAAGAGACCCAGTACTTC.

This clonotype turned up a few times. The rearrangement uses TRBV19 and TRBJ2-3; D remains ambiguous. The CDR3 is 16 residues long. V was clipped by 2 bases and J by 0 bases, with 12 bases between them. From germline, CDR1 is LNHDA and CDR2 SQIVND (reference sequence). CDR3 in DNA: TGTGCCAGTAGTATACGTAGGGTTATTAGCACAGATACGCAGTATTTT. This gives the protein CASSIRRVISTDTQYF.

The table lists this clonotype with many counts. The chain carries TRBV2 and TRBJ2-2; tentatively, D is TRBD1 (6 bases). The germline V gene has CDR1 SNHLY and CDR2 FYNNEI. V lost 4 bases and J 3 bases, leaving 9 bases between the germline ends. The CDR3 sequence is 14 residues long. In DNA form, the CDR3 reads TGTGCCAGCAGTGGACAGGCCTACACCGGGGAGCTGTTTTTT. Encoded protein: CASSGQAYTGELFF.

This clonotype has ten or more counts. This sequence joins TRBV7-8 and TRBJ2-7; D may be TRBD1 (5 bases). Germline V gene data show CDR1 as SGHVS and CDR2 as FQNEAQ. This CDR3 is built from 16 residues. V lost 0 bases, J lost 4 bases, and 16 bases lay in between. CDR3 sequence (DNA): TGTGCCAGCAGCTTAGCCCCCGAGACAGTGCAGTACGAGCAGTACTTC. This codes for CASSLAPETVQYEQYF.

This clonotype has a count of ten or more. The CDR3 DNA reads as TGTGCCAGCAGCCTCAGGGGGGTTGCCTACGAGCAGTACTTC. Translated: CASSLRGVAYEQYF. The chain combines TRBV11-2 with TRBJ2-7, with a weak D call TRBD1 (7 bases). Germline V gene data show CDR1 as SGHAT and CDR2 as FQNNGV. Trimming stripped 5 bases from V and 2 bases from J, with 13 bases between. The CDR3 covers 14 residues.

The sample holds a few counts of this clonotype. V and J are TRBV7-9 and TRBJ1-4; D is perhaps TRBD1 (5 bases). Germline CDR1 SEHNR, CDR2 FQNEAQ (reference sequence). Between the trimmed V and J ends, which lost 5 bases and 2 bases, there was a span of 18 bases. The length of the CDR3 is 17 residues. In nucleotides, the CDR3 is TGTGCCAGCAGCGAGGCCGGGACCGCTCGCACTAATGAAAAACTGTTTTTT. Protein product: CASSEAGTARTNEKLFF.

The J gene is TRBJ2-7, the V gene TRBV20-1; TRBD2 aligns across 13 bases. Germline assignment: CDR1 DFQATT and CDR2 SNEGSKA (reference sequence). Germline trimming cut 1 base from V and 1 base from J; bases unmatched to any gene: 10. The length of the CDR3 is 18 residues. CDR3 bases: TGCAGTGCTAGAGCACTAGCGGGGGGGTCTATTAGGTCCTACGAGCAGTACTTC. Its translation is CSARALAGGSIRSYEQYF.

This clonotype was observed many times. The V and J genes are TRBV19 and TRBJ1-2, with 7 bases identical to TRBD1. This CDR3 is built from 18 residues. With 3 bases clipped from V and 1 base from J, the junction kept 14 bases outside the gene matches. Germline CDR1 and CDR2: LNHDA and SQIVND (reference sequence). Here the CDR3 reads CASSMGGIKGALNYGYTF. As DNA, the CDR3 is TGTGCCAGTAGTATGGGTGGCATCAAGGGGGCACTTAACTATGGCTACACCTTC. Drawing the rest from reference TRBV19 and TRBJ1-2, the complete variable domain is DGGITQSPKYLFRKEGQNVTLSCEQNLNHDAMYWYRQDPGQGLRLIYYSQIVNDFQKGDIAEGYSVSREKKESFPLTVTSAQKNPTAFYLCASSMGGIKGALNYGYTFGSGTRLTVV.

This clonotype was observed at least ten times. V gene TRBV12-3 or TRBV12-4 combines with J gene TRBJ1-1; TRBD1 aligns across 7 bases. The CDR3 length is 13 residues. J gave up 8 bases and V 6 bases, and 9 bases lay outside the gene matches. The CDR3 sequence is CASSQTGYREAFF. In nucleotides, the CDR3 is TGTGCCAGCAGCCAGACAGGGTACCGCGAAGCTTTCTTT.

This clonotype occurred many times. CDR3 nucleotides: TGTGCCACCAGTGATTTTAAAGGGGGGTCCTACAATGAGCAGTTCTTC. This sequence encodes CATSDFKGGSYNEQFF. The chain couples TRBV24-1 to TRBJ2-1, with D perhaps matching TRBD1 or TRBD2 (6 bases each). The CDR3 runs 16 residues. The germline CDR1 and CDR2 sequences are KGHDR and SFDVKD. V was shortened by 1 base and J by 1 base, with 10 bases between the two germline ends.

The gene calls are TRBV6-5 and TRBJ1-1, with D possibly being TRBD1 (5 bases). This CDR3 is 13 amino acids long. V lost 2 bases and J lost 6, with 10 bases in between. Looked up from germline, CDR1 is MNHEY and CDR2 is SVGAGI. CDR3 in amino acids: CASSYGAFPEAFF. CDR3 nucleotides: TGTGCCAGCAGTTACGGGGCCTTCCCTGAAGCTTTCTTT.

This clonotype has only a few counts. A read error may produce the germline difference seen at one junction end. In nucleotides, the CDR3 is TGTGCCGGCAGCCCACCTCGACTAGCAGGGGGTACTAACTATGGCTACACCTTC. Protein: CAGSPPRLAGGTNYGYTF. The V gene is TRBV12-3 or TRBV12-4, the J gene TRBJ1-2; 7 bases agree with TRBD1. CDR3 length: 18 amino acids.

Many counts were recorded for this clonotype. The chain employs TRBV3-1 and TRBJ1-1; D gene unclear. This CDR3 region has 15 residues. The V end lost 3 bases, the J end lost 1 base, and 12 bases lay between the germline ends. Germline V gene sequence: CDR1 LGHDT, CDR2 YNNKEL (reference sequence). DNA for the CDR3: TGTGCCAGCAGCCACGGCGGGGTGCGGAACACTGAAGCTTTCTTT. This sequence encodes CASSHGGVRNTEAFF.

This clonotype has at least ten counts. The chain carries TRBV25-1 and TRBJ1-2; TRBD1 agrees at 8 bases. J lost 8 bases, V lost 2 bases, and 4 bases had no gene match. Germline V lookup: CDR1 MGHDK, CDR2 SYGVNS. This CDR3 has 13 amino acids. In DNA form, the CDR3 reads TGTGCCAGCAGTGAAGACAGGGGATGGGGCTACACCTTC. As protein: CASSEDRGWGYTF.

This clonotype was seen more than once but under ten times. The chain uses TRBV25-1 and TRBJ2-7, with D tentatively TRBD1 or TRBD2 (5 bases each). Germline V CDR1 and CDR2: MGHDK, SYGVNS. This CDR3 is built from 13 residues. Trimming took off 1 base at V and 4 bases at J, with 8 bases between the two ends. The CDR3 reads CASSEFWGYEQYF. CDR3 DNA: TGTGCCAGCAGTGAATTTTGGGGGTACGAGCAGTACTTC.

This chain uses TRBV11-3 with TRBJ2-5; D may be TRBD2 (6 bases). Trimming shortened V by 6 bases and J by 4 bases, and 15 bases separated the two germline ends. The length of the CDR3 is 14 residues. Germline loops: CDR1 SGHNT, CDR2 YENEEA. The CDR3 sequence: CASSANRGLETQYF. As DNA, the CDR3 is TGTGCCAGCAGTGCTAACCGGGGGTTAGAGACCCAGTACTTC.

In regard to this clonotype: This CDR3 is missing its conserved last phenylalanine or tryptophan, likely due to a read error. The chain has TRBV19 and TRBJ2-1, with a weak D call TRBD1 (6 bases). The V end was cut by 0 bases, the J end by 3 bases, with 9 bases between. The CDR3 spans 15 residues. The germline CDR1 and CDR2 sequences are LNHDA and SQIVND (reference sequence). The DNA of the CDR3 is TGTGCCAGTAGTATAGAAGGGACACACTACAATGAGCAGTTCCTC. It translates to CASSIEGTHYNEQFL.

For this clonotype: This clone may be a read error of a much larger clone one base away. The chain recombines TRBV5-1 with TRBJ2-3; TRBD1 is a possible D gene (5 bases). The CDR3 is made up of 16 amino acids. Germline V lookup: CDR1 SGHRS, CDR2 YFSETQ. The CDR3: CASSLGPGMSTGTQYF. CDR3 bases: TGCGCCAGCAGCTTGGGGCCAGGGATGAGCACAGGTACGCAGTATTTT.

The gene calls are TRBV19 and TRBJ2-7; possibly TRBD2 for D (6 bases). The CDR3 has 15 amino acids. V was shortened by 6 bases and J by 2 bases, with 17 bases between the two germline ends. Germline-derived CDR1 and CDR2 are LNHDA and SQIVND (reference sequence). The CDR3 DNA reads TGTGCCAGTAGCCTGGGAGGCGACAAGCCCTACGAGCAGTACTTC. Translating it yields CASSLGGDKPYEQYF. Full variable domain (missing parts from reference TRBV19 and TRBJ2-7): DGGITQSPKYLFRKEGQNVTLSCEQNLNHDAMYWYRQDPGQGLRLIYYSQIVNDFQKGDIAEGYSVSREKKESFPLTVTSAQKNPTAFYLCASSLGGDKPYEQYFGPGTRLTVT.

This clonotype has ten or more counts. The chain carries TRBV20-1 and TRBJ1-1; the D gene is possibly TRBD1 (5 bases). Trimming took off 6 bases at V and 2 bases at J, with 16 bases between the two ends. CDR1 DFQATT and CDR2 SNEGSKA come from the germline V gene (reference sequence). This CDR3 is built from 14 residues. The DNA for the CDR3 is TGCAGTGCCAAGCGGCCGGGGGATAACACTGAAGCTTTCTTT. This encodes CSAKRPGDNTEAFF.